The source of this TCR beta chain is a study of shared clonotypes between healthy human individuals. Findings and caveats of the study: Lower generation probabilities were found for non-shared clonotypes than for those shared by all four donors. Only blood was sampled, and tissue TCR repertoires likely differ from blood ones.

Partitioning of CD4+ cells yielded a CD45RA+ naive subset and a CD45RA-negative memory subset. As regards this clone: As yet, its antigen is unknown.

The CDR3 totals 16 residues. CDR1 is GTSNPN and CDR2 is SVGIG in the germline V gene (reference sequence). The ends lost 5 bases at V and 3 bases at J; junction bases unmatched: 11. The repertoire was sequenced with immunoSEQ multiplex PCR; TCRdb's copy has only in-frame clones and lacks some. The sample holds fewer than 1.8 million clones, approximately 98.5% seen once. The specimen was naive CD4+ T cells sorted from blood. Documented subset: CD45RA+ positively selected. This receptor was taken from a man aged 25-40 years in good health. V gene TRBV30 combines with J gene TRBJ2-7, with 12 positions matching TRBD2. CDR3 DNA: TGTGCCTGGGCACGGTCCGGACTAGCGGGATTCTACGAGCAGTACTTC. As protein: CAWARSGLAGFYEQYF. Looking up the rest from reference TRBV30 and TRBJ2-7 gives the full variable domain: SQTIHQWPATLVQPVGSPLSLECTVEGTSNPNLYWYRQAAGRGLQLLFYSVGIGQISSEVPQNLSASRPQDRQFILSSKKLLLSDSGFYLCAWARSGLAGFYEQYFGPGTRLTVT.